This T cell receptor (beta chain) was sequenced for a study of T-cell reconstitution after alpha-beta-depleted transplantation in children. Notes on the study in general: Newly made T cells mostly supplied T-cell counts and diversity one year after transplant. Reportedly, alpha-beta T cells present about two months post-transplant originated from several hundred expanded clones of graft origin.

This CDR3 is built from 17 residues. Germline CDR1 SGHTA, CDR2 FQGNSA. The ends lost 6 bases at V and 6 bases at J; junction bases unmatched: 9. This clonotype came up a few times. Its specificity is not known. Library preparation (for TCRbeta) was performed with unique molecular identifiers. TCRdb independently ran MiXCR on the PCR reads; one entry per CDR3 protein. Of 700,000 to 950,000 distinct CDR3 sequences listed, 16% are singletons. This rearrangement joins TRBV7-2 to TRBJ2-2; 14 positions match TRBD2. Sequenced material: PBMCs, mostly from graft donor cells, taken 360 days after TCRalphabeta/CD19-depleted stem cell transplant. The TCR sequence derives from a male patient aged 10-17 years who had a stem cell transplant for acute lymphoblastic leukemia, so the T cells may come from the graft donor. The CDR3 reads CASRGGTSGRRAGELFF. The CDR3 DNA reads as TGTGCCAGCAGGGGGGGGACTAGCGGGAGACGTGCCGGGGAGCTGTTTTTT.